This entry lists 11 T cell receptor beta chains sequenced from one sample in a study of cytomegalovirus exposure and HLA in healthy donors listed by TCRdb under 2017. Library preparation used the immunoSEQ multiplex PCR assay. A mixture of 60 forward primers for TCR Vbeta segments and 13 reverse primers for TCR Jbeta segments was used in the multiplex PCR. TCRdb re-hosts the immuneACCESS table, in-frame sequences only. Its copies lack some clones; in the studies checked, an unresolved V gene accounts for under half of them, and the cause for the rest is not known. This sample gives over 150,000 clones in total; about 81% of them show up just once. Under 2% of the sample is in the top ten clones. The sample taken for sequencing was PBMCs. The receptor set was obtained from a woman under 30 in good health and CMV-seronegative.

CDR3 DNA sequence: TGTGCCAGCAGCGGGACTAGCGGGGTCAATGAGCAGTTCTTC. This codes for CASSGTSGVNEQFF. V is TRBV7-2 and J is TRBJ2-1, with 13 bases fitting TRBD2. This CDR3 region has 14 residues. CDR1 is SGHTA and CDR2 is FQGNSA in the germline V gene. With V trimmed by 5 bases and J by 6 bases, 1 base remained unmatched.

This clone was picked up a small number of times. This chain uses TRBV10-3 with TRBJ2-3, with 9 positions matching TRBD2. The J segment lost 1 base and the V segment lost 8 bases, leaving 4 bases of the junction unmatched. Germline values: CDR1 ENHRY, CDR2 SYGVKD. This CDR3 has 14 residues. The CDR3 sequence is CAISIAGGTDTQYF. CDR3 coding DNA: TGTGCCATCTCCATAGCGGGGGGCACAGATACGCAGTATTTT.

The V call is TRBV6-1, the J call TRBJ2-2; 7 nucleotides align to TRBD2. The CDR3 is 16 residues long. Per germline, CDR1 MNHNS and CDR2 SASEGT. V was clipped by 3 bases and J by 0 bases; unmatched bases: 4. The CDR3 DNA follows: TGTGCCAGCAGTGATACGGGGACTACGAACACCGGGGAGCTGTTTTTT. Translating gives CASSDTGTTNTGELFF.

This clone showed up just once. The chain has TRBV9 and TRBJ2-7; 8 nucleotides align to TRBD2. Germline V gene data show CDR1 as SGDLS and CDR2 as YYNGEE. This CDR3 has 15 residues. Losses at the gene ends were 0 bases for V and 3 bases for J; bases not matched to a gene: 5. The chain's CDR3 is CASSVAGGEIYEQYF. DNA for the CDR3: TGTGCCAGCAGCGTAGCGGGGGGGGAGATCTACGAGCAGTACTTC.

The V call is TRBV25-1, the J call TRBJ2-5; 7 bases align to TRBD2. Germline V gene data show CDR1 as MGHDK and CDR2 as SYGVNS. The V segment lost 4 bases and the J segment 3 bases; nucleotides outside the gene matches: 8. This CDR3 has 15 residues. CDR3 in amino acids: CASSGRDYREETQYF. The DNA for the CDR3 is TGTGCCAGCAGTGGCAGGGACTACAGAGAAGAGACCCAGTACTTC.

A word on this clone: In the same sample, other DNA sequences code for this CDR3. The chain uses TRBV5-1 and TRBJ1-5; 8 nucleotides agree with TRBD1. Germline V gives CDR1 SGHRS, CDR2 YFSETQ. The CDR3 totals 13 residues. J gave up 5 bases and V 3 bases, and 1 base lay outside the gene matches. CDR3 loop: CASSSTGDQPQHF. The DNA for the CDR3 is TGCGCCAGCAGCTCGACAGGGGATCAGCCCCAGCATTTT.

This clone has only one observation. The CDR3 loop is CASSLEGDTTDEQYF. CDR3 sequence (DNA): TGCGCCAGCAGCTTGGAGGGGGACACCACGGACGAGCAGTACTTC. The chain carries TRBV5-1 and TRBJ2-5, with D perhaps TRBD1 (6 bases). The J call may be incorrect, as the DNA end agrees better with TRBJ2-7. This CDR3 has 15 residues. Per the germline V gene, CDR1 is SGHRS and CDR2 is YFSETQ.

This clone has a handful of counts. The V call is TRBV2, the J call TRBJ1-2; weak D call: TRBD1 (6 bases). The CDR3 sequence is 12 residues long. Trimming took 6 bases from V and 6 from J, leaving 11 bases between them. The germline CDR1 and CDR2 sequences are SNHLY and FYNNEI. In DNA, the CDR3 is TGTGCCAGCAGGTTGGACAGCCATGGCTACACCTTC. It is translated as CASRLDSHGYTF.

The chain carries TRBV14 and TRBJ2-7, with 13 bases fitting TRBD2. Germline assignment: CDR1 SGHDN and CDR2 FVKESK. The trim removed 4 bases at V and 7 bases at J, leaving 7 bases unmatched. The CDR3 spans 15 residues. CDR3 loop: CASSPMGLAGFEQYF. CDR3 nucleotides: TGTGCCAGCAGCCCTATGGGACTAGCGGGGTTTGAGCAGTACTTC. Variable domain in full (rest from reference TRBV14 and TRBJ2-7): EAGVTQFPSHSVIEKGQTVTLRCDPISGHDNLYWYRRVMGKEIKFLLHFVKESKQDESGMPNNRFLAERTGGTYSTLKVQPAELEDSGVYFCASSPMGLAGFEQYFGPGTRLTVT.

This chain joins TRBV27 and TRBJ1-2; 8 bases fit TRBD1. V lost 3 bases to trimming and J lost 14 bases; unmatched junction nucleotides: 11. The CDR3 is made up of 13 amino acids. Germline CDR1 MNHEY, CDR2 SMNVEV (reference sequence). The CDR3 loop reads CASSFGAGGGWTF. As DNA, the CDR3 is TGTGCCAGCAGTTTTGGGGCAGGGGGCGGGTGGACCTTC.

The rearrangement links TRBV5-8 to TRBJ2-6; a weak D match, TRBD2 (5 bases). V dropped 0 bases and J dropped 1 base, with 8 bases sitting between them. Per the germline V gene, CDR1 is SGHTS and CDR2 is YDEGEE. This CDR3 is built from 16 residues. The CDR3 sequence is CASSLVSGSGANVLTF. As DNA, the CDR3 is TGTGCCAGCAGCTTGGTTTCGGGGTCTGGGGCCAACGTCCTGACTTTC. Full variable domain (remainder filled in from reference TRBV5-8 and TRBJ2-6): EAGVTQSPTHLIKTRGQQATLRCSPISGHTSVYWYQQALGLGLQFLLWYDEGEERNRGNFPPRFSGRQFPNYSSELNVNALELEDSALYLCASSLVSGSGANVLTFGAGSRLTVL.